Ten or more counts support the clone carrying this T cell receptor beta chain. The sample comes from a study of low-dose radiotherapy and immunotherapy resistance in tumors. Covering alpha and beta chains, TRAV- and TRBV-specific primers were used for the first-strand cDNA. The authors ran 15 to 20 PCR cycles to amplify TCRs with a constant-region primer and V-primer adapter. TCRdb called the reads again in MiXCR, with one record for every CDR3 protein. The sample has approximately 91,000 distinct CDR3 sequences, around a fifth seen once. Time point meaning: after trial treatment. This sample's treatment: LDRT plus nivolumab, ipilimumab, low-dose cyclophosphamide and aspirin (RACIN trial). Administered to the donors were nivolumab, ipilimumab, aspirin, low-dose cyclophosphamide and low-dose radiotherapy. V gave up 6 bases and J gave up 7 bases; unmatched junction bases: 11. Germline CDR1 reads SNHLY; CDR2 reads FYNNEI. The CDR3 spans 15 residues.

V usage is TRBV2 and J usage is TRBJ2-2, with TRBD1 identical over 7 bases. The receptor comes from a female donor with ovarian cancer. Specimen: PBMCs, collected after low-dose radiotherapy plus immunotherapy. Here the CDR3 reads CASRRLDRVGGELFF. The CDR3 nucleotides are TGTGCCAGCAGGAGACTTGACAGGGTGGGCGGGGAGCTGTTTTTT.